Included here is one TCR beta chain sequence, with context. This record belongs to a study of shared clonotypes between healthy human individuals. CDR1 and CDR2 (germline): MNHEY, SMNVEV (reference sequence). This CDR3 is 21 amino acids long. Trimming cost V 2 bases and J 6 bases; bases outside gene matches: 25. Libraries were prepared by immunoSEQ multiplex PCR; TCRdb keeps only in-frame clonotypes and omits some of them. This table holds 450,000 to 650,000 clones, roughly four fifths found once. The sequence was obtained from a woman aged 35 to 49 in good health. Some clones in this sample may be carry-over from other donors' samples. The chain has TRBV27 and TRBJ2-1, with 7 bases identical to TRBD2. The sequencing input was PBMCs. CDR3 protein: CASSLRGNSLAVPLGRNEQFF. CDR3 in DNA: TGTGCCAGCAGTTTACGGGGGAATTCCCTAGCGGTTCCCCTCGGTCGCAATGAGCAGTTCTTC.